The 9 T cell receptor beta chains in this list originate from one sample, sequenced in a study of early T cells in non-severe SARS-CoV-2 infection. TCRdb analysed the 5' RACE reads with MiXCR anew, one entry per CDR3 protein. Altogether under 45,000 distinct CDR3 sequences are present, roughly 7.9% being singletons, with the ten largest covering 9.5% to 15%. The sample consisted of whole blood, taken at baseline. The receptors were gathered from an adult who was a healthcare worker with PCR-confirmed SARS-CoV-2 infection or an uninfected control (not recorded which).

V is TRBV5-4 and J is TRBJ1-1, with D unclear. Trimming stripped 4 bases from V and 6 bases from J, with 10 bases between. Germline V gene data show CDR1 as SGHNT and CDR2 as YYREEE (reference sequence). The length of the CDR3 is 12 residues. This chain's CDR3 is CASSPGGPEAFF. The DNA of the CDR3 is TGTGCCAGCAGCCCTGGAGGACCTGAAGCTTTCTTT.

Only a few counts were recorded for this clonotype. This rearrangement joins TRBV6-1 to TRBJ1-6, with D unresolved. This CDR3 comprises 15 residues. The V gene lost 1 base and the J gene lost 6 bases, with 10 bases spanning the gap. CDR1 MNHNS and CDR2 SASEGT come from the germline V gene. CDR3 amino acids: CASSEGPTGNSPLHF. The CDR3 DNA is TGTGCCAGCAGTGAAGGCCCAACCGGTAATTCACCCCTCCACTTT.

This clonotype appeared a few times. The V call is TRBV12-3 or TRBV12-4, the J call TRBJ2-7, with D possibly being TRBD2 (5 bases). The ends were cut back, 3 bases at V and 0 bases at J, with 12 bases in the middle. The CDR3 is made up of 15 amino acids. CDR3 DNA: TGTGCCAGCAGTTTGGCGGGCGGAAGCTCCTACGAGCAGTACTTC. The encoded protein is CASSLAGGSSYEQYF.

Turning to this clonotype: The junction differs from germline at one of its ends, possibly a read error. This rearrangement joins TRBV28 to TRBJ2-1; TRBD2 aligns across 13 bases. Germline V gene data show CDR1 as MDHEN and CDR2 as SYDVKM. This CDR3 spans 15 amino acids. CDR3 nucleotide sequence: TGTGCCAGCAGTTCACTAGCGGGGGGGCCTCCTGGAGGTTGCTTC. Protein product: CASSSLAGGPPGGCF.

CDR3 region: CAISEDYGYTF. The CDR3 DNA is TGTGCCATCAGTGAAGACTATGGCTACACCTTC. The V and J genes are TRBV10-3 and TRBJ1-2; no firm D call. The V and J ends lost 3 bases and 3 bases respectively, with 2 bases between them. The V gene's germline CDR1 is ENHRY and CDR2 SYGVKD. The CDR3 consists of 11 residues.

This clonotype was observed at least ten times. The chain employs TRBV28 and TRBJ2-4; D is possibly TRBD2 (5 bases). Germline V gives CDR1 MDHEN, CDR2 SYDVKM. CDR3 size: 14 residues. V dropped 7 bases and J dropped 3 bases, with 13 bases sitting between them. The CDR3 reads CASNEGISKNIQYF. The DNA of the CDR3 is TGTGCCAGCAACGAGGGAATAAGCAAAAACATTCAGTACTTC.

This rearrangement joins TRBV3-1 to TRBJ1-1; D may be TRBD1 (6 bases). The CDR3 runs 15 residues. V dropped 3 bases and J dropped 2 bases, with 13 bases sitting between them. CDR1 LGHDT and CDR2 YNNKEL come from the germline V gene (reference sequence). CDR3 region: CASSHKDSNNTEAFF. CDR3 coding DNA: TGTGCCAGCAGCCACAAGGACAGCAATAACACTGAAGCTTTCTTT.

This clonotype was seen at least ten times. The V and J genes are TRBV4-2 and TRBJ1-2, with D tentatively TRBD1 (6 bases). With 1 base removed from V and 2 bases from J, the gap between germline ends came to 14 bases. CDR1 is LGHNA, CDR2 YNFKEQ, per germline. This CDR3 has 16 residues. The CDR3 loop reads CASSQGGQGPNYGYTF. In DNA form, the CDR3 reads TGTGCCAGCAGCCAAGGGGGGCAGGGACCCAACTATGGCTACACCTTC.

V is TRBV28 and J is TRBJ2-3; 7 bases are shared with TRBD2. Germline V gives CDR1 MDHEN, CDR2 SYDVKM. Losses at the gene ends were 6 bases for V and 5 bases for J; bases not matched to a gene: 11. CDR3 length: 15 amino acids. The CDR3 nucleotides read TGTGCCAGCAGCACCTTGGGGGGGGACGAAGATACGCAGTATTTT. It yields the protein CASSTLGGDEDTQYF.